This T cell receptor (beta chain) was sequenced in a study of shared clonotypes between healthy human individuals. Turning to the study itself: Per donor, three plates held CD4 naive cells, three held CD4 memory, two held CD8 naive and one held CD8 memory. Findings and limits, study-wide: Clonotype sharing among donors, it was expected, would be affected by sequencing depth.

Comments on this clone: Antigen unknown.

Profiling relied on immunoSEQ multiplex PCR, and the TCRdb table lists in-frame clones only, not all of them. The sample lists some 2,000,000 clones, approximately 96% occurring once. Germline CDR1 reads MNHNS; CDR2 reads SASEGT. V shed 2 bases and J shed 7 bases, with 15 bases lying between them. The CDR3 sequence is 15 residues long. This receptor was identified in a young man in good health. The rearrangement uses TRBV6-1 and TRBJ1-3; weak D call: TRBD1 (6 bases). The sequenced sample was naive CD4+ T cells sorted from blood. Subset given: CD45RA+ positively selected. The CDR3 reads CASSEIGGARNTIYF. In nucleotides, the CDR3 is TGTGCCAGCAGTGAAATCGGGGGGGCCCGGAACACCATATATTTT.